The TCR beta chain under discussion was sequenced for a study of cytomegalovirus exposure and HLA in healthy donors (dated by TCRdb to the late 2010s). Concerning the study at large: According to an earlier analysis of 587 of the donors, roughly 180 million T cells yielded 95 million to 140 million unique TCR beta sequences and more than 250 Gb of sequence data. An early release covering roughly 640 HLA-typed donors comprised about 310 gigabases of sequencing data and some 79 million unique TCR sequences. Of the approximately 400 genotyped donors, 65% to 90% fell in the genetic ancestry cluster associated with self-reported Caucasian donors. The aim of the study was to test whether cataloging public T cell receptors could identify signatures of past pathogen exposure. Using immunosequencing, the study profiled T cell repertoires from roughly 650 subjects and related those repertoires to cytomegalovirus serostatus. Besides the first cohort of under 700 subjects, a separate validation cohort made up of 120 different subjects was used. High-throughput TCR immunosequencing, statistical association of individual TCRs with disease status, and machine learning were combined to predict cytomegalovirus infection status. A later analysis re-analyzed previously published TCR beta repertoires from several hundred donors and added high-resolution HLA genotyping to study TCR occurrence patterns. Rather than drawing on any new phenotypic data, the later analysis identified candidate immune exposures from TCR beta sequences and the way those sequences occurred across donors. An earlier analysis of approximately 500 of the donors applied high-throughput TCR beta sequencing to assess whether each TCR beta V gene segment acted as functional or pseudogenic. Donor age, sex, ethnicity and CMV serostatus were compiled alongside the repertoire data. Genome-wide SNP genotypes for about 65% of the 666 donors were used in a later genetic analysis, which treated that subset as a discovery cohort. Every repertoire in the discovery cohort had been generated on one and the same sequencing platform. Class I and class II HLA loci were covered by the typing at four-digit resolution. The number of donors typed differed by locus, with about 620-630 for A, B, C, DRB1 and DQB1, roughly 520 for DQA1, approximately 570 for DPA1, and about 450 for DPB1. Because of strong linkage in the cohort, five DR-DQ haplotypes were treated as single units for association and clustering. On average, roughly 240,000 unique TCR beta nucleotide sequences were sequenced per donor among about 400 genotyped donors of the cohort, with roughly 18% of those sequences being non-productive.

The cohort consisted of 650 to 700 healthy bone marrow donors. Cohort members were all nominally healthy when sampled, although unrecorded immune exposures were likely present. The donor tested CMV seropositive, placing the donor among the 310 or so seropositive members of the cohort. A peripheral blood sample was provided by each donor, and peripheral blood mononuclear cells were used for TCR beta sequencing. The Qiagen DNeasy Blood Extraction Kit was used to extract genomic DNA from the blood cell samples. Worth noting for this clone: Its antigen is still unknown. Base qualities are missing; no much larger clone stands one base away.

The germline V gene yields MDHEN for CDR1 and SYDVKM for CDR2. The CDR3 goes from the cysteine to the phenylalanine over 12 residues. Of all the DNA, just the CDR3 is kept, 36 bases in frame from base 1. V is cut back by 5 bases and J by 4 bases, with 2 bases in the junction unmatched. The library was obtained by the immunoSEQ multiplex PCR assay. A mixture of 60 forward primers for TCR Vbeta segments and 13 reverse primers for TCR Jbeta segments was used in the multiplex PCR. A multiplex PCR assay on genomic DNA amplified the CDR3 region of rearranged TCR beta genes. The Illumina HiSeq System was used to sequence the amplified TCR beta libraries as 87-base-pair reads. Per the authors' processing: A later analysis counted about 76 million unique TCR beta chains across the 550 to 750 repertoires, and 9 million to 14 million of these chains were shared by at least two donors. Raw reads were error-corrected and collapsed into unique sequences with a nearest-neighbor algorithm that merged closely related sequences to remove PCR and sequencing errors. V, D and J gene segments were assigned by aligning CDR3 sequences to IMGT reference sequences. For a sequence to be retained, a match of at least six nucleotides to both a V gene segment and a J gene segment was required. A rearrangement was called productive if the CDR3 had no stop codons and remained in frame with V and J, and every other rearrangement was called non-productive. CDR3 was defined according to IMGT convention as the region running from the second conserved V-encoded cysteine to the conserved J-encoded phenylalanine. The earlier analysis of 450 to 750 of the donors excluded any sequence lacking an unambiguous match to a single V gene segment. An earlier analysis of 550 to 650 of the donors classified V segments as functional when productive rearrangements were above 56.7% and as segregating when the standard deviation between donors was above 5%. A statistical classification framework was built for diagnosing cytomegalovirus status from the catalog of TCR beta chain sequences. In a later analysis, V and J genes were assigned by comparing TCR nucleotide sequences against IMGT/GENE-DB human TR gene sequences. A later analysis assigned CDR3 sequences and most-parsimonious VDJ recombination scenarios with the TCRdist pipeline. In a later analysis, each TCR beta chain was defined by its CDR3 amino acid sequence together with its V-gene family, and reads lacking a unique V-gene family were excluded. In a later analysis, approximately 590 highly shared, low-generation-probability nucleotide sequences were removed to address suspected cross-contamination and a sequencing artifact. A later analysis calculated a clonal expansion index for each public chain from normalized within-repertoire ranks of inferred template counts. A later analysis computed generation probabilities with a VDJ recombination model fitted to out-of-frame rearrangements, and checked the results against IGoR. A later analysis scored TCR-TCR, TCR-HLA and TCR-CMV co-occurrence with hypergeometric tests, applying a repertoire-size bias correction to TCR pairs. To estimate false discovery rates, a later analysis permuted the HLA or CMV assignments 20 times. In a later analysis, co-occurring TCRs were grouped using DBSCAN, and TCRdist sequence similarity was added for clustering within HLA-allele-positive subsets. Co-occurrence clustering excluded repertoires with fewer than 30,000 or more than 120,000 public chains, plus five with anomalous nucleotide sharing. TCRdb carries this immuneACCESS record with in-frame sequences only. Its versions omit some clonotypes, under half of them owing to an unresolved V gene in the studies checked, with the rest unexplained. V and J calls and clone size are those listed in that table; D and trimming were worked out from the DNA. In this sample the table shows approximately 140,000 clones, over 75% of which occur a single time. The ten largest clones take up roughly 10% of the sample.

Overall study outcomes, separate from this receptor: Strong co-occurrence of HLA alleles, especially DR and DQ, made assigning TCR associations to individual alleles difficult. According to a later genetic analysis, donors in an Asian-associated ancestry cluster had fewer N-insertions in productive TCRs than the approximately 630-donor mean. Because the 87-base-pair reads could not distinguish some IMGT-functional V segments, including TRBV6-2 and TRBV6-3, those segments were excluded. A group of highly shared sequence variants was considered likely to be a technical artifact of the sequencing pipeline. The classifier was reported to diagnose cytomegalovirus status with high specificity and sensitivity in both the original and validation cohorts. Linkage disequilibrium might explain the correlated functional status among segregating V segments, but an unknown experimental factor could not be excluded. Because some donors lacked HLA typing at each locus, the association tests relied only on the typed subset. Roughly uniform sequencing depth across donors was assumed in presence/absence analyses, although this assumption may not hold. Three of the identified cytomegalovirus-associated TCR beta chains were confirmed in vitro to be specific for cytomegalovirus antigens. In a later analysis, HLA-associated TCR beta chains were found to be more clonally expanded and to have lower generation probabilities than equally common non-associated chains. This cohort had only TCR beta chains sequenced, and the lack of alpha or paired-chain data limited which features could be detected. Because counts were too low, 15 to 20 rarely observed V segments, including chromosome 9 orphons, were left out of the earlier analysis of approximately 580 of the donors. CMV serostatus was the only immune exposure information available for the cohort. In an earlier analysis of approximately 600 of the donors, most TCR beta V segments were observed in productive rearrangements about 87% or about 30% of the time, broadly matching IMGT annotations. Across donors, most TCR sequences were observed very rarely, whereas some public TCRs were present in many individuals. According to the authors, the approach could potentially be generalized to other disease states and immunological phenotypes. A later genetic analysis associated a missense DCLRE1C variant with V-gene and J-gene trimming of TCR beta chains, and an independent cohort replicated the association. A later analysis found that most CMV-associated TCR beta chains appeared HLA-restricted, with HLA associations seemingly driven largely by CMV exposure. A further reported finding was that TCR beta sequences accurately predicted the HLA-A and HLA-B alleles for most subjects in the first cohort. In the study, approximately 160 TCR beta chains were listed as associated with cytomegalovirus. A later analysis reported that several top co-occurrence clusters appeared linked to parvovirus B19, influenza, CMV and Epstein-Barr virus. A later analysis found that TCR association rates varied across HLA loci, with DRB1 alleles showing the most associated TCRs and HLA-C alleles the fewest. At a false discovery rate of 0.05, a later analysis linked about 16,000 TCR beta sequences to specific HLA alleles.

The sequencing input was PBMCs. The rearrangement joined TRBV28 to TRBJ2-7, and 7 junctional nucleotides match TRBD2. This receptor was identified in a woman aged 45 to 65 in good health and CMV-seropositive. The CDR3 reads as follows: CASSPGRYEQYF. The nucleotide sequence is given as TGTGCCAGCAGTCCCGGGAGGTACGAGCAGTACTTC.